This passage covers 23 T cell receptor beta chains from one sample sequenced in a study of control samples from healthy donors and cancer patients. Clones were read by immunoSEQ multiplex PCR, and TCRdb kept only the in-frame ones, dropping some. The table records under 300,000 clones, roughly 82% of them present only once. The sample taken for sequencing was PBMCs. These receptors all stem from a woman aged 60-75 years with lung cancer.

The V call is TRBV24-1, the J call TRBJ2-1; a possible D gene is TRBD1 (6 bases). This CDR3 spans 15 amino acids. The germline gives CDR1 KGHDR, CDR2 SFDVKD. Between the trimmed V and J ends, which lost 4 bases and 7 bases, there was a span of 16 bases. The chain's CDR3 is CATSDLRGPGNEQFF. CDR3 DNA: TGTGCCACCAGTGACCTCAGGGGACCGGGGAATGAGCAGTTCTTC.

The DNA for the CDR3 is TGTGCCACCAGTGACAGTCTAGTACAAGAGACCCAGTACTTC. Its translation is CATSDSLVQETQYF. The V call is TRBV24-1, the J call TRBJ2-5; no clear D. This CDR3 has 14 residues. The germline V gene has CDR1 KGHDR and CDR2 SFDVKD. V was pared by 4 bases and J by 2 bases, with 10 bases between.

This clone was seen only a few times. This specimen includes other DNA sequences encoding the same CDR3. V gene TRBV9 combines with J gene TRBJ1-1; perhaps TRBD1 as D (5 bases). Trimming removed 0 bases from V and 1 base from J, with 10 bases in between. Germline V CDR1 and CDR2: SGDLS, YYNGEE. The CDR3 is 15 residues long. CDR3 in DNA: TGTGCCAGCAGCGTAGACGGCAGGGAGAACACTGAAGCTTTCTTT. Amino acids: CASSVDGRENTEAFF.

The chain is built from TRBV24-1 and TRBJ1-2; no clear D. This CDR3 contains 13 residues. V dropped 3 bases and J dropped 4 bases, with 8 bases sitting between them. Germline V lookup: CDR1 KGHDR, CDR2 SFDVKD. For the CDR3, the DNA is TGTGCCACCAGTGATCCGGAGATCTATGGCTACACCTTC. Its protein product is CATSDPEIYGYTF.

The chain has TRBV2 and TRBJ1-1, with D hard to call. CDR3 length: 16 amino acids. Trimming pared 4 bases from V and 1 base from J, leaving 16 bases between. Germline loops: CDR1 SNHLY, CDR2 FYNNEI. Here the CDR3 reads CASSGEGRASNTEAFF. CDR3 in DNA: TGTGCCAGCAGTGGGGAAGGGAGAGCCTCGAACACTGAAGCTTTCTTT.

The CDR3 nucleotides are TGTGCCAGCTCAGCTGGTAATTGGGGAGACTCACCCCTCCACTTT. It specifies CASSAGNWGDSPLHF. This chain joins TRBV18 and TRBJ1-6; D not resolved. Trimming took 5 bases from V and 10 from J, leaving 18 bases between them. Germline V gene data show CDR1 as KGHSH and CDR2 as LQKENI. The CDR3 spans 15 residues.

J is TRBJ1-1 and V is TRBV3-1 (or the pseudogene TRBV3-2); no clear D gene. The CDR3 sequence is 13 residues long. In germline, CDR1 is LGHDT, CDR2 YNNKEL (reference sequence). Trimming pared 4 bases from V and 4 bases from J, leaving 10 bases between. The CDR3 reads CASSPDGVTEAFF. The CDR3 bases are TGTGCCAGCAGCCCCGATGGGGTCACTGAAGCTTTCTTT.

This chain joins TRBV5-8 and TRBJ2-1, with TRBD2 identical over 7 bases. CDR1 SGHTS and CDR2 YDEGEE come from the germline V gene. This CDR3 region has 15 residues. V trimming: 0 bases; J trimming: 1 base; junction bases outside the gene matches: 1. The CDR3 sequence is CASSLEAGSYNEQFF. DNA of the CDR3: TGTGCCAGCAGCTTGGAAGCGGGGTCCTACAATGAGCAGTTCTTC.

The chain has TRBV3-1 (or the pseudogene TRBV3-2) and TRBJ1-3; D gene ambiguous. From germline, CDR1 is LGHDT and CDR2 YNNKEL (reference sequence). The CDR3 length is 16 residues. V was pared by 3 bases and J by 4 bases, with 16 bases between. The CDR3 sequence: CASSHLLADRGNTIYF. In nucleotides, the CDR3 is TGTGCCAGCAGCCACCTTTTAGCTGATCGGGGAAACACCATATATTTT.

This chain connects TRBV5-6 to TRBJ1-1; D possibly corresponds to TRBD1 (5 bases). Trimming removed 0 bases from V and 6 bases from J, with 12 bases in between. This CDR3 has 14 amino acids. The germline V gene encodes CDR1 SGHDT and CDR2 YYEEEE. The CDR3 loop is CASSLGQGTSEAFF. The CDR3, as DNA: TGTGCCAGCAGCTTGGGTCAGGGAACGTCTGAAGCTTTCTTT.

V and J are TRBV5-1 and TRBJ2-2, with 8 bases aligning to TRBD1. The CDR3 sequence is 16 residues long. CDR1 SGHRS and CDR2 YFSETQ come from the germline V gene. V lost 3 bases and J lost 4; bases outside the gene matches: 8. CDR3 residues: CASSSQGARVTGELFF. The CDR3 DNA sequence: TGCGCCAGCAGCTCTCAGGGGGCGCGAGTCACCGGGGAGCTGTTTTTT.

This chain links TRBV6-5 with TRBJ1-2, with D possibly TRBD1 on 5 matching bases. V lost 2 bases to trimming and J lost 7 bases, with 14 bases between them. From germline, CDR1 is MNHEY and CDR2 SVGAGI. The CDR3 length is 14 residues. CDR3 in amino acids: CASSYGDERSGYTF. CDR3 sequence (DNA): TGTGCCAGCAGTTACGGGGACGAGCGTTCTGGCTACACCTTC.

This chain connects TRBV4-1 to TRBJ2-1, with D possibly being TRBD1 or TRBD2 (5 bases each). The CDR3 consists of 16 residues. With 1 base removed from V and 10 bases from J, the gap between germline ends came to 20 bases. The germline CDR1 and CDR2 sequences are MGHRA and YSYEKL. The DNA for the CDR3 is TGCGCCAGCAGCCAAGGGGAGCGGCTCCAGGGAGCCGAGCAGTTCTTC. Its translation is CASSQGERLQGAEQFF.

The chain employs TRBV7-3 and TRBJ2-2, with 12 bases matching TRBD1. The V segment lost 8 bases and the J segment 4 bases; nucleotides outside the gene matches: 11. CDR1 and CDR2 from the germline V gene are SGHTA and FQGTGA. This CDR3 is 17 amino acids long. CDR3 amino acids: CASGAGTGGFGTGELFF. The CDR3 bases are TGTGCCAGCGGCGCCGGGACAGGGGGCTTCGGCACCGGGGAGCTGTTTTTT. Full variable domain (outside the CDR3, taken from reference TRBV7-3 and TRBJ2-2): GAGVSQTPSNKVTEKGKYVELRCDPISGHTALYWYRQSLGQGPEFLIYFQGTGAADDSGLPNDRFFAVRPEGSVSTLKIQRTERGDSAVYLCASGAGTGGFGTGELFFGEGSRLTVL.

This clone appeared a single time. This rearrangement joins TRBV2 to TRBJ2-2; D is unresolved. V was trimmed by 3 bases and J by 4 bases, leaving 12 bases between them. CDR1 and CDR2 (germline): SNHLY, FYNNEI. The CDR3 runs 15 residues. The chain's CDR3 is CASSDAMRGTGELFF. The CDR3 coding sequence is TGTGCCAGCAGTGACGCAATGCGAGGCACCGGGGAGCTGTTTTTT.

The chain carries TRBV28 and TRBJ1-2; weak D call: TRBD1 (5 bases). Germline assignment: CDR1 MDHEN and CDR2 SYDVKM. Trimming cost V 5 bases and J 8 bases, with 9 bases left between them. The CDR3 covers 11 residues. The CDR3 spells CASSRGVGYTF. CDR3 DNA sequence: TGTGCCAGCAGTCGAGGGGTCGGCTACACCTTC.

The chain couples TRBV11-1 to TRBJ2-7, with 7 bases identical to TRBD2. Unmatched junction bases numbered 10, after V lost 6 bases and J lost 5 bases. This CDR3 spans 14 amino acids. From germline, CDR1 is SGHAT and CDR2 FQDESV (reference sequence). The CDR3 nucleotides are TGTGCCAGCAGTCCCCGGGGAGGGAGGGACGAGCAGTACTTC. Protein product: CASSPRGGRDEQYF.

The chain carries TRBV6-5 and TRBJ2-1, with D perhaps matching TRBD1 (6 bases). Germline assignment: CDR1 MNHEY and CDR2 SVGAGI. Between the trimmed V and J ends, which lost 2 bases and 10 bases, there was a span of 12 bases. CDR3 length: 13 amino acids. CDR3 sequence reads: CASSYPPRGEQFF. The CDR3 DNA reads TGTGCCAGCAGTTACCCTCCTAGGGGGGAGCAGTTCTTC.

This clone was seen once. The rearrangement joins TRBV5-4 to TRBJ2-7; D remains unclear. The V gene's germline CDR1 is SGHNT and CDR2 YYREEE (reference sequence). The CDR3 is made up of 11 amino acids. V was clipped by 2 bases and J by 3 bases, with 3 bases between them. The CDR3 here is CASSFGYEQYF. CDR3 DNA sequence: TGTGCCAGCAGCTTTGGCTACGAGCAGTACTTC.

The sample holds one count of this clone. The gene calls are TRBV5-6 and TRBJ2-3; D is ambiguous. V shed 4 bases and J shed 5 bases, with 17 bases lying between them. This CDR3 is 15 amino acids long. Looked up from germline, CDR1 is SGHDT and CDR2 is YYEEEE. The CDR3 sequence is CASSPSRRFGDTQYF. The CDR3, as DNA: TGTGCCAGCAGCCCCTCACGGCGGTTCGGAGATACGCAGTATTTT.

This chain connects TRBV5-8 to TRBJ2-1; no clear D. The CDR3 length is 11 residues. The germline V gene has CDR1 SGHTS and CDR2 YDEGEE. Between the trimmed V and J ends, which lost 1 base and 15 bases, there was a span of 11 bases. DNA for the CDR3: TGTGCCAGCAGCTTGATCGAGAGTGTGTTCTTC. Amino acid sequence: CASSLIESVFF.

The gene calls are TRBV27 and TRBJ2-3; D is undetermined. Deletions cut 3 bases from V and 4 bases from J, with 14 bases between. The CDR3 covers 15 residues. Germline CDR1 reads MNHEY; CDR2 reads SMNVEV (reference sequence). The CDR3 is CASSFGAARSDTQYF. DNA of the CDR3: TGTGCCAGCAGTTTTGGAGCAGCCAGGTCAGATACGCAGTATTTT.

This clone has only one observation. This chain uses TRBV16 with TRBJ2-1; D possibly uses TRBD1 or TRBD2 (5 bases each). This CDR3 region has 14 residues. The germline CDR1 and CDR2 sequences are KGHSY and FQNENV. Deletions cut 2 bases from V and 9 bases from J, with 14 bases between. CDR3 sequence reads: CASSQGDDPTEQFF. The CDR3 DNA is TGTGCCAGCAGCCAAGGGGACGACCCGACTGAGCAGTTCTTC.